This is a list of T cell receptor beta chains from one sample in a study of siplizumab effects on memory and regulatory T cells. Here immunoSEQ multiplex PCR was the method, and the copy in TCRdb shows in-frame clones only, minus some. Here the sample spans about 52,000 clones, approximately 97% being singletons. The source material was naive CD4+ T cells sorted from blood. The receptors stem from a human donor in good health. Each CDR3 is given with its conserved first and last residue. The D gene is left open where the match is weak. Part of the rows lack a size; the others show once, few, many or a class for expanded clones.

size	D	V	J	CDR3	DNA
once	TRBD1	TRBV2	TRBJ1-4	CASSDRQGGEKLFF	TGTGCCAGCAGTGATCGACAGGGGGGTGAAAAACTGTTTTTT
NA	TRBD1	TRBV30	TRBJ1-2	CAWSGGQAHYGYTF	TGTGCCTGGAGTGGGGGACAGGCCCACTATGGCTACACCTTC
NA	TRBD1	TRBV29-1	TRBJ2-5	CSVTPGGGETQYF	TGCAGCGTAACCCCAGGGGGCGGGGAGACCCAGTACTTC
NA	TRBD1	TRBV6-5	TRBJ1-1	CASSRTGGTEAFF	TGTGCCAGCAGCAGGACAGGGGGCACTGAAGCTTTCTTT
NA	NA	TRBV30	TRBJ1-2	CAWGPGVGTYYGYTF	TGTGCCTGGGGTCCCGGGGTGGGGACCTACTATGGCTACACCTTC
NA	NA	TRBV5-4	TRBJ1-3	CASSGGGLGNTIYF	TGTGCCAGCAGCGGGGGGGGCCTAGGAAACACCATATATTTT
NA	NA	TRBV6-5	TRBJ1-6	CASSRVSYNSPLHF	TGTGCCAGCAGCCGTGTATCCTATAATTCACCCCTCCACTTT
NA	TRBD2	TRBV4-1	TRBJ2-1	CASSLREGRLAGNSYNEQFF	TGCGCCAGCAGCCTCCGTGAGGGAAGGCTAGCGGGGAACTCCTACAATGAGCAGTTCTTC
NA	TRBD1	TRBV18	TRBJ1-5	CASSPTGAGVNQPQHF	TGTGCCAGCTCACCGACAGGGGCAGGAGTCAATCAGCCCCAGCATTTT
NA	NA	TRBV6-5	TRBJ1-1	CASIPARNTEAFF	TGTGCCAGCATTCCCGCGCGGAACACTGAAGCCTTCTTT
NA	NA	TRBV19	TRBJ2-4	CASSRDHRNTGQYF	TGTGCCAGTAGTCGGGACCATAGAAATACGGGTCAGTACTTC
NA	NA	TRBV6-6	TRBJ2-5	CASGAGETQYF	TGTGCCAGCGGCGCTGGAGAGACCCAGTACTTC
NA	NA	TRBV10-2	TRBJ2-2	CASCLGTPTGELFF	TGCGCCAGCTGCCTAGGGACACCGACCGGGGAGCTGTTTTTT
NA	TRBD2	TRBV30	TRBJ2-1	CAWSAGRELNEQFF	TGTGCCTGGAGTGCCGGGCGGGAGTTGAATGAGCAGTTCTTC
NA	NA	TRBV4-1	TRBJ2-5	CASSVGFQETQYF	TGCGCCAGCAGCGTCGGGTTCCAAGAGACCCAGTACTTC
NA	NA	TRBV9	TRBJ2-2	CASSVGRHHPNTGELFF	TGTGCCAGCAGCGTAGGTAGACACCATCCGAACACCGGGGAGCTGTTTTTT
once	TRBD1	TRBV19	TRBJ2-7	CASSRSGQTSYEQYF	TGTGCCAGTAGCCGCTCGGGACAGACTTCCTACGAGCAGTACTTC
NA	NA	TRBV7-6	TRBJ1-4	CASSSLRGQNNEKLFF	TGTGCCAGCAGCTCCCTCCGCGGACAGAACAATGAAAAACTGTTTTTT
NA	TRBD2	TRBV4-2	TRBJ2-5	CASSQALGLAGGETQYF	TGTGCCAGCAGCCAAGCTCTGGGACTAGCGGGAGGGGAGACCCAGTACTTC
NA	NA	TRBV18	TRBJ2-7	CASSPGQPYEQYF	TGTGCCAGCTCACCAGGACAGCCCTACGAGCAGTACTTC
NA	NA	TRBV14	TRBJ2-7	CASSQAGYEQYF	TGTGCCAGCAGCCAAGCCGGCTACGAGCAGTACTTC
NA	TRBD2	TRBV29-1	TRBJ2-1	CSAPGVAGYNEQFF	TGCAGCGCTCCAGGGGTAGCGGGGTACAATGAGCAGTTCTTC
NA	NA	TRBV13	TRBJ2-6	CASSQNAASGANVLTF	TGTGCCAGCAGCCAAAACGCGGCCTCTGGGGCCAACGTCCTGACTTTC
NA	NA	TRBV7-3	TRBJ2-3	CASSLTLVGLDTQYF	TGTGCCAGCAGCTTAACGTTAGTGGGGTTAGATACGCAGTATTTT
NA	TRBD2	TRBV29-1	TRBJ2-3	CSVAMGGLTDTQYF	TGCAGCGTGGCAATGGGGGGACTAACAGATACGCAGTATTTT
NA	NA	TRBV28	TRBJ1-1	CASSLSGRDTEAFF	TGTGCCAGCAGTTTATCAGGGAGGGACACTGAAGCTTTCTTT
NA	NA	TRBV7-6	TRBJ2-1	CASRNLLVHEQFF	TGTGCCAGCAGAAACCTGTTGGTTCATGAGCAGTTCTTC
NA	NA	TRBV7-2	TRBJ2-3	CASSLGIAFPDTQYF	TGTGCCAGCAGCTTAGGGATAGCTTTTCCAGATACGCAGTATTTT
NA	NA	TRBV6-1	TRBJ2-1	CASSLEGGSYNEQFF	TGTGCCAGCAGTCTAGAAGGGGGCTCCTACAATGAGCAGTTCTTC
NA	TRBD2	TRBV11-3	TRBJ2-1	CASSLGTSSYNEQFF	TGTGCCAGCAGCTTAGGGACTAGCTCCTACAATGAGCAGTTCTTC
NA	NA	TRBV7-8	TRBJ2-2	CASSGGTNTGELFF	TGTGCCAGCAGCGGGGGAACGAACACCGGGGAGCTGTTTTTT
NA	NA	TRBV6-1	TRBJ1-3	CASSEARGNTIYF	TGTGCCAGCAGTGAAGCGCGGGGAAACACCATATATTTT
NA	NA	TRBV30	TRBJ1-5	CAWSEGPPQHF	TGTGCCTGGAGCGAAGGGCCCCCCCAGCATTTT
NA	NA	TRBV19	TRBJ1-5	CASSMVPLGSNQPQHF	TGTGCCAGTAGTATGGTACCCCTCGGGAGCAATCAGCCCCAGCATTTT
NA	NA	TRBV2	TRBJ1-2	CASSGDRNYGYTF	TGTGCCAGCAGTGGGGACCGTAACTATGGCTACACCTTC
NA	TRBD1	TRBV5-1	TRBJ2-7	CASSSEGTGGAYEQYF	TGCGCCAGCAGCTCGGAGGGGACAGGGGGGGCCTACGAGCAGTACTTC
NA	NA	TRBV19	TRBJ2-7	CASSNAGGLEQYF	TGTGCCAGTAGTAACGCCGGGGGGCTCGAGCAGTACTTC
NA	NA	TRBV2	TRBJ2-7	CASSEKWNPSQYEQYF	TGTGCCAGCAGTGAGAAGTGGAACCCCTCTCAATACGAGCAGTACTTC
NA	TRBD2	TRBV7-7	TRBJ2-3	CASSGRATDTQYF	TGTGCTAGCAGCGGGAGGGCAACAGATACGCAGTATTTT
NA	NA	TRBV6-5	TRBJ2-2	CASSLTSTGELFF	TGTGCCAGCAGCCTTACTAGTACCGGGGAGCTGTTTTTT